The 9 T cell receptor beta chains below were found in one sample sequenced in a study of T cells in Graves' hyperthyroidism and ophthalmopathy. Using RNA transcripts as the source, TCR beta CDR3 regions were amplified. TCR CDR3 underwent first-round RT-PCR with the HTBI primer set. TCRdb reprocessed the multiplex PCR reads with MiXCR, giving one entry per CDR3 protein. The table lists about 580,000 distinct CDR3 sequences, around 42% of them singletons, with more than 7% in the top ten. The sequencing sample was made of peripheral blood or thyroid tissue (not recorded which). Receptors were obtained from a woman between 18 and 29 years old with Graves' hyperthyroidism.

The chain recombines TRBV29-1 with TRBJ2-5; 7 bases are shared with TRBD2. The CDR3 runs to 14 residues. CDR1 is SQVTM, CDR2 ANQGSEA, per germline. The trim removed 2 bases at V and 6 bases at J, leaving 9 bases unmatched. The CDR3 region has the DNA TGCAGCGTTGAACTTGCGGGAGATGTAAAGACCCAGTACTTC. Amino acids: CSVELAGDVKTQYF. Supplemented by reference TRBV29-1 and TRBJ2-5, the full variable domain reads SAVISQKPSRDICQRGTSLTIQCQVDSQVTMMFWYRQQPGQSLTLIATANQGSEATYESGFVIDKFPISRPNLTFSTLTVSNMSPEDSSIYLCSVELAGDVKTQYFGPGTRLLVL.

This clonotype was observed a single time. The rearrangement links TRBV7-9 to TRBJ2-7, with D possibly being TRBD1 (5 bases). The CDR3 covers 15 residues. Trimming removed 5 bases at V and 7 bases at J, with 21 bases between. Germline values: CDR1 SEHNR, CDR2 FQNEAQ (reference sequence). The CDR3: CASSLLTAEDNEQYF. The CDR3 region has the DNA TGTGCCAGCAGCCTGCTTACGGCAGAGGACAATGAGCAGTACTTC.

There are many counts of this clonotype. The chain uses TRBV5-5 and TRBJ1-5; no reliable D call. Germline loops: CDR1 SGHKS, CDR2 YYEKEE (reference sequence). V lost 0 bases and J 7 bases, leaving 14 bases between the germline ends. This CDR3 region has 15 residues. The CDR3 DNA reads TGTGCCAGCAGCTTGGCCAACTCCGGGCCCCAGCCCCAGCATTTT. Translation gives CASSLANSGPQPQHF.

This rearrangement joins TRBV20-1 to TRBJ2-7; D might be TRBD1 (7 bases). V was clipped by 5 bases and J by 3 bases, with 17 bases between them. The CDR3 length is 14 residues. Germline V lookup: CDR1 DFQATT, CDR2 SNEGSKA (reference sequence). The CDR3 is CSAYTGDRDYEQYF. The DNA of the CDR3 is TGCAGTGCTTACACGGGGGACAGAGACTACGAGCAGTACTTC.

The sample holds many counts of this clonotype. The CDR3, as DNA: TGTGCCAGCAGCTTGTCGGCCGATTCCTACGAGCAGTACTTC. It is translated as CASSLSADSYEQYF. The chain uses TRBV5-8 and TRBJ2-7; no clear D gene. From germline, CDR1 is SGHTS and CDR2 YDEGEE. The V gene lost 1 base and the J gene lost 1 base, with 9 bases spanning the gap. The CDR3 has 14 residues.

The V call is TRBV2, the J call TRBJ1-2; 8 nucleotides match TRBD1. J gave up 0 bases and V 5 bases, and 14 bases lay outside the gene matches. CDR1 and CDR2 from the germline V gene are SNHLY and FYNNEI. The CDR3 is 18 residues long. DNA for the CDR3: TGTGCCAGCAGTTTTACGACCGGGACAGGCAACTCTAACTATGGCTACACCTTC. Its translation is CASSFTTGTGNSNYGYTF.

CDR3: CASSTGVELFF. In DNA, the CDR3 is TGTGCCAGCAGCACAGGGGTGGAGCTGTTTTTT. This chain joins TRBV7-6 and TRBJ2-2; TRBD1 matches at 7 bases. Germline assignment: CDR1 SGHVS and CDR2 FNYEAQ. The trim removed 5 bases at V and 10 bases at J, leaving 1 base unmatched. The CDR3 totals 11 residues.

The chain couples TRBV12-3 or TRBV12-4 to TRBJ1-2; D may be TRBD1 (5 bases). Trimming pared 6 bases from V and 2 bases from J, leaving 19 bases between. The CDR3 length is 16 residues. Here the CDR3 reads CASSRLGGGSNYGYTF. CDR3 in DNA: TGTGCCAGCAGCCGGCTGGGGGGGGGATCCAACTATGGCTACACCTTC.

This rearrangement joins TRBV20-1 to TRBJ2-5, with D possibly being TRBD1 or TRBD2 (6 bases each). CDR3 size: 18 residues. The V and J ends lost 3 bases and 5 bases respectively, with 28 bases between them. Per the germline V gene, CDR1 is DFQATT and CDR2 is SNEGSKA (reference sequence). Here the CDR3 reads CSASSFGLGRGGKETQYF. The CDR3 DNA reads TGCAGTGCTAGTTCTTTTGGGCTCGGCAGGGGAGGAAAGGAGACCCAGTACTTC.